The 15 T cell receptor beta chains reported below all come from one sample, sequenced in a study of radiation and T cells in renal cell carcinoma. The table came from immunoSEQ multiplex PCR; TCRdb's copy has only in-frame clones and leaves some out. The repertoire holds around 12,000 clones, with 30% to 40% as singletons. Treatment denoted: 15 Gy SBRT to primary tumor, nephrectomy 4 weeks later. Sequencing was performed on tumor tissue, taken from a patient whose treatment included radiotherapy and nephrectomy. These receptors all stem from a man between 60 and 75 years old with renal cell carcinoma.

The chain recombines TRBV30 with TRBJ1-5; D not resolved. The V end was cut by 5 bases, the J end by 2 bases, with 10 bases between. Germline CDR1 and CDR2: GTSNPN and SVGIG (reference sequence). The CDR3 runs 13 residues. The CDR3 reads CAWDSGRNQPQHF. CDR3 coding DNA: TGTGCCTGGGACTCAGGCCGCAATCAGCCCCAGCATTTT.

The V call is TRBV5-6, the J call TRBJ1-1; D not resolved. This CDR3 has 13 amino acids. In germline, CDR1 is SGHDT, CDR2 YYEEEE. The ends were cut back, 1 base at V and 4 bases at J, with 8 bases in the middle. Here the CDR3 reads CASSLTGATEAFF. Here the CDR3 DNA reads TGTGCCAGCAGCTTGACGGGTGCCACTGAAGCTTTCTTT. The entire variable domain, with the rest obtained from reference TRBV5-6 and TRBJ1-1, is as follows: DAGVTQSPTHLIKTRGQQVTLRCSPKSGHDTVSWYQQALGQGPQFIFQYYEEEERQRGNFPDRFSGHQFPNYSSELNVNALLLGDSALYLCASSLTGATEAFFGQGTRLTVV.

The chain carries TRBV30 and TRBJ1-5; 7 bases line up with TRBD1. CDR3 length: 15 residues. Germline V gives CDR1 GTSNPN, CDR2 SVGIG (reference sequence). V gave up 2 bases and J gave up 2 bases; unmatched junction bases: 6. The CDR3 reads CAWSTGVLGNQPQHF. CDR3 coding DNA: TGTGCCTGGAGTACAGGGGTCCTTGGCAATCAGCCCCAGCATTTT.

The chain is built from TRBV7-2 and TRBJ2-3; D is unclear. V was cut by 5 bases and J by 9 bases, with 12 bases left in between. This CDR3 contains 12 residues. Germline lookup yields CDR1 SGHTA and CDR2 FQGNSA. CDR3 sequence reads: CASSDLPETQYF. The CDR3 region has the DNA TGTGCCAGCAGCGATTTACCCGAAACGCAGTATTTT. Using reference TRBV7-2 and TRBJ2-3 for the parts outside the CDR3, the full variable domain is GAGVSQSPSNKVTEKGKDVELRCDPISGHTALYWYRQSLGQGLEFLIYFQGNSAPDKSGLPSDRFSAERTGGSVSTLTIQRTQQEDSAVYLCASSDLPETQYFGPGTRLTVL.

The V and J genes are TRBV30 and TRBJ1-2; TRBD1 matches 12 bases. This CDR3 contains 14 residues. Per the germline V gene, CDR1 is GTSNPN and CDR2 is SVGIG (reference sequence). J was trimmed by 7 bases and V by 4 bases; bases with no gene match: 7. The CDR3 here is CAWISGQGAGGYTF. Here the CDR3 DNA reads TGTGCCTGGATCTCGGGACAGGGGGCAGGTGGCTACACCTTC.

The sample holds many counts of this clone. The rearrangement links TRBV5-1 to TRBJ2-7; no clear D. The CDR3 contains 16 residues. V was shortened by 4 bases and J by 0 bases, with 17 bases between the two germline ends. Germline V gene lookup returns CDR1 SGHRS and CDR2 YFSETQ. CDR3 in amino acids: CASSPGPGPSSYEQYF. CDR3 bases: TGCGCCAGCAGCCCTGGCCCAGGTCCAAGCTCCTACGAGCAGTACTTC. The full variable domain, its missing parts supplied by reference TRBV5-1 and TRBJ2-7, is KAGVTQTPRYLIKTRGQQVTLSCSPISGHRSVSWYQQTPGQGLQFLFEYFSETQRNKGNFPGRFSGRQFSNSRSEMNVSTLELGDSALYLCASSPGPGPSSYEQYFGPGTRLTVT.

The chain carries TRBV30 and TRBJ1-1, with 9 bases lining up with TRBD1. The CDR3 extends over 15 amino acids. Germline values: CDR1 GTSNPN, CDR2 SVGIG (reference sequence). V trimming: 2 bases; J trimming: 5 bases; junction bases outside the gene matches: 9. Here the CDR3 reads CAWSPGQGIGTEAFF. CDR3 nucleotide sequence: TGTGCCTGGAGTCCGGGACAGGGTATAGGGACTGAAGCTTTCTTT.

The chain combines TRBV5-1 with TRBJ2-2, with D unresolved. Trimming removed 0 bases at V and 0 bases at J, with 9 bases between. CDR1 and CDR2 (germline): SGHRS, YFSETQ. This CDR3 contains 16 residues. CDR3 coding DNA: TGCGCCAGCAGCTTGGAGGTGGGCGCGAACACCGGGGAGCTGTTTTTT. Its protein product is CASSLEVGANTGELFF.

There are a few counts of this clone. The CDR3 is CASIPRVLMIPPIDYEQYV. The CDR3 DNA reads TGTGCCAGCATCCCCCGGGTGCTCATGATACCCCCCATAGACTACGAGCAGTACGTC. V is TRBV13 and J is TRBJ2-7, with no clear D. The length of the CDR3 is 19 residues. Germline assignment: CDR1 PRHDT and CDR2 FYEKMQ (reference sequence). The V and J ends lost 7 bases and 3 bases respectively, with 31 bases between them.

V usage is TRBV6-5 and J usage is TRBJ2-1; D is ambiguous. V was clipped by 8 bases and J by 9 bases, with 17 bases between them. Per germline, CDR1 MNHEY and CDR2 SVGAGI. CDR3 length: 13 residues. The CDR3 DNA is TGTGCCAGCTTTACTCAGGCTGGAACTGAGCAGTTCTTC. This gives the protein CASFTQAGTEQFF.

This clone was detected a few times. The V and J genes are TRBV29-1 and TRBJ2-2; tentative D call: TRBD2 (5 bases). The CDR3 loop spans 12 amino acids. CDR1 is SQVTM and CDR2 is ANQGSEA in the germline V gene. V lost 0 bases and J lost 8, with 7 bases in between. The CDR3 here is CSVEEAVGELFF. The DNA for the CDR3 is TGCAGCGTTGAAGAAGCGGTAGGGGAGCTGTTTTTT.

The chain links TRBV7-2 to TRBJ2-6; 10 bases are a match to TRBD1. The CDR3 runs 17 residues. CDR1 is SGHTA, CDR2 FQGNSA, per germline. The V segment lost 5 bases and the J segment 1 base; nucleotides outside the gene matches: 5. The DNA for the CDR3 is TGTGCCAGCAGCCCGCGACAGGGGGCGTCTGGGGCCAACGTCCTGACTTTC. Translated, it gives CASSPRQGASGANVLTF.

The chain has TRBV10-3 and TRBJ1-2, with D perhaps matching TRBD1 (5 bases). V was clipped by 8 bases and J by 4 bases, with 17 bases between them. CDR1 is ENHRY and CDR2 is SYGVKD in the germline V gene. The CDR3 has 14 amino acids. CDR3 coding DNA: TGTGCCATCGGGGCAATAACCGAGGGCTATGGCTACACCTTC. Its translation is CAIGAITEGYGYTF.

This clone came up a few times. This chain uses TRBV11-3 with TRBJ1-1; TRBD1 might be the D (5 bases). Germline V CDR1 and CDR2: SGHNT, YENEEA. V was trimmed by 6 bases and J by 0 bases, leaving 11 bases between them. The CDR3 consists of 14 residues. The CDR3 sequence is CASSQGYLNTEAFF. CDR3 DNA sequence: TGTGCCAGCAGTCAGGGTTACTTGAACACTGAAGCTTTCTTT.

The CDR3 DNA sequence: TGTGCCTGGGGCCCTGGACAGCTCAACGAGCAGTACTTC. Amino acids: CAWGPGQLNEQYF. The V gene is TRBV30, the J gene TRBJ2-7; perhaps TRBD1 as D (6 bases). The CDR3 has 13 amino acids. V dropped 5 bases and J dropped 5 bases, with 16 bases sitting between them. Germline V gives CDR1 GTSNPN, CDR2 SVGIG (reference sequence).